The rows below give T cell receptor beta chains drawn from one sample of a study of blood T cell repertoires in COVID-19. Sequencing used immunoSEQ multiplex PCR; TCRdb keeps in-frame clones, though not all of them. The data show 59,000 or so clones, roughly 78% seen once. Material for sequencing was peripheral blood. The receptors were sampled from a man aged 60-69 years with acute or convalescent COVID-19. The CDR3 runs from the conserved cysteine through the conserved F or W. D genes are given only for firm matches. A clone size is listed for some rows: how often the clone was seen (once, few, many), or a class if it is expanded.

>TRBV7-2|TRBJ2-3|-|TRBD1
CASSPGGPPGDTQYF
TGTGCCAGCAGCCCAGGGGGCCCCCCCGGGGATACGCAGTATTTT
>TRBV14|TRBJ1-2|few|-
CASSQYREGYTF
TGTGCCAGCAGCCAATATCGGGAGGGCTACACCTTC
>TRBV6-2/TRBV6-3|TRBJ1-5|-|-
CASSSRGVGNQPQHF
TGTGCCAGCAGCAGCCGGGGGGTAGGAAATCAGCCCCAGCATTTT
>TRBV30|TRBJ1-4|once|TRBD1
CAWSDLTGTANEKLFF
TGTGCCTGGAGTGATCTAACCGGGACAGCTAATGAAAAACTGTTTTTT
>TRBV20-1|TRBJ1-4|-|TRBD1
CSASKTGEDEKLFF
TGCAGTGCTAGTAAGACAGGGGAAGATGAAAAACTGTTTTTT
>TRBV27|TRBJ2-1|-|-
CASSLQGDEQFF
TGTGCCAGCAGTCTCCAAGGGGATGAGCAGTTCTTC
>TRBV2|TRBJ2-2|-|TRBD2
CASSSREGRGTGELFF
TGTGCCAGCAGTAGCCGGGAGGGAAGAGGCACCGGGGAGCTGTTTTTT
>TRBV7-7|TRBJ2-1|once|-
CASSLGLYNEQFF
TGTGCTAGCAGCTTAGGACTATACAATGAGCAGTTCTTC
>TRBV9|TRBJ2-1|-|-
CASSPDGWEPEQFF
TGTGCCAGCAGCCCCGATGGGTGGGAGCCTGAGCAGTTCTTC
>TRBV4-3|TRBJ2-2|-|-
CASSPSWRRGELFF
TGCGCCAGCAGCCCCAGCTGGAGGCGCGGGGAGCTGTTTTTT
>TRBV7-9|TRBJ2-3|-|TRBD1
CASSPYGTGQTDTQYF
TGTGCCAGCAGCCCTTACGGGACAGGGCAAACAGATACGCAGTATTTT
>TRBV5-1|TRBJ1-2|-|TRBD1
CASSPQGVANYGYTF
TGCGCCAGCAGCCCCCAGGGGGTAGCTAACTATGGCTACACCTTC
>TRBV5-8|TRBJ2-5|few|TRBD1
CASSPGQAIETQYF
TGTGCCAGCAGCCCGGGACAGGCCATAGAGACCCAGTACTTC
>TRBV10-1|TRBJ2-1|-|-
CASIVGTPVRSGEQFF
TGCGCCAGCATTGTTGGGACTCCCGTAAGGTCCGGTGAGCAGTTCTTC
>TRBV3-1/TRBV3-2|TRBJ1-5|-|-
CASSQDPGYNQPQHF
TGTGCCAGCAGCCAAGATCCAGGGTACAATCAGCCCCAGCATTTT
>TRBV27|TRBJ2-1|-|-
CASSLYSRGGSYNEQFF
TGTGCCAGCAGTTTATACTCAAGGGGGGGATCCTACAATGAGCAGTTCTTC
>TRBV6-6|TRBJ1-6|-|-
CASSAYSPLHF
TGTGCCAGCAGTGCGTATTCACCCCTCCACTTT
>TRBV5-1|TRBJ2-2|-|-
CASSITGNTGELFF
TGCGCCAGCAGCATTACAGGGAACACCGGGGAGCTGTTTTTT
>TRBV27|TRBJ1-6|-|TRBD1
CASSPQTGGNSPLHF
TGTGCCAGCAGTCCACAGACAGGGGGGAATTCACCCCTCCACTTT
>TRBV6-5|TRBJ1-2|-|TRBD1
CASKAGQGTYGYTF
TGTGCCAGCAAGGCGGGACAGGGCACATATGGCTACACCTTC
>TRBV30|TRBJ1-5|-|-
CAWSLELNQPQHF
TGTGCCTGGAGTCTAGAACTCAATCAGCCCCAGCATTTT
>TRBV11-2|TRBJ1-3|-|-
CASRLTGSGNTIYF
TGTGCCAGCAGGCTTACCGGCTCTGGAAACACCATATATTTT
>TRBV27|TRBJ1-5|-|TRBD1
CASSSGQINQPQHF
TGTGCCAGCAGTTCGGGACAGATAAATCAGCCCCAGCATTTT
>TRBV11-3|TRBJ2-4|-|TRBD1
CASSLETGGANIQYF
TGTGCCAGCAGCTTAGAGACAGGGGGCGCGAACATTCAGTACTTC
>TRBV5-1|TRBJ2-3|-|-
CASSLPGSTDTQYF
TGCGCCAGCAGCTTACCGGGAAGCACAGATACGCAGTATTTT
>TRBV2|TRBJ2-7|-|TRBD1
CASSGRQGFEQYF
TGTGCCAGCAGTGGGAGACAGGGCTTCGAGCAGTACTTC
>TRBV2|TRBJ1-2|-|-
CASSVIETGLGGYTF
TGTGCCAGCAGTGTTATAGAAACAGGGTTAGGTGGCTACACCTTC
>TRBV6-5|TRBJ2-1|-|-
CASSYGMSGSDEQFF
TGTGCCAGCAGCTACGGAATGTCGGGGTCCGATGAGCAGTTCTTC
>TRBV11-2|TRBJ1-1|-|-
CASSLVDFGGEAFF
TGTGCCAGCAGCTTAGTAGATTTCGGCGGTGAAGCTTTCTTT
>TRBV7-8|TRBJ2-1|-|TRBD2
CASRSSGSSYNEQFF
TGTGCCAGCAGGTCTAGCGGGAGCTCCTACAATGAGCAGTTCTTC
>TRBV7-8|TRBJ2-5|-|TRBD1
CASSLDRKETQYF
TGTGCCAGCAGCTTGGACAGGAAGGAGACCCAGTACTTC
>TRBV19|TRBJ2-2|many|-
CASSFQGGTGELFF
TGTGCCAGTAGTTTCCAGGGGGGCACCGGGGAGCTGTTTTTT
>TRBV7-3|TRBJ2-3|-|-
CASSPLGAIDTQYF
TGTGCCAGCAGTCCGTTAGGAGCAATAGATACGCAGTATTTT
>TRBV15|TRBJ2-1|-|-
CATSRGERNEQFF
TGTGCCACCAGCAGAGGGGAGAGGAATGAGCAGTTCTTC